This note documents a single T cell receptor beta chain sequence. About 10 milliliters of peripheral blood were drawn from each donor into EDTA-treated tubes. The data belong to a study of blood T cells in healthy people across ages. Alongside a J-beta primer mix, a sample-barcoded 5' primer served in a second PCR lasting roughly 6 to 11 cycles. Per-sample output comprised a minimum of 2.5 million paired-end reads containing CDR3. TCRdb independently ran MiXCR on the 5' RACE reads; one entry per CDR3 protein. The top ten clones hold approximately 19% of a sample with some 800,000 distinct CDR3 sequences, about 42% of them seen once. The sequence was obtained from a man aged 55 to 70 in good health. The specimen sequenced was blood.

The CDR3 here is CSVDQNTEAFF. CDR3 DNA: TGCAGCGTTGACCAGAACACTGAAGCTTTCTTT. V and J are TRBV29-1 and TRBJ1-1, with D unclear. The V gene's germline CDR1 is SQVTM and CDR2 ANQGSEA. V was clipped by 3 bases and J by 1 base, with 3 bases between them. CDR3 length: 11 amino acids. Full variable domain (missing parts from reference TRBV29-1 and TRBJ1-1): SAVISQKPSRDICQRGTSLTIQCQVDSQVTMMFWYRQQPGQSLTLIATANQGSEATYESGFVIDKFPISRPNLTFSTLTVSNMSPEDSSIYLCSVDQNTEAFFGQGTRLTVV.